The rows below give T cell receptor beta chains drawn from one sample of a study of patients and donors after allogeneic stem cell transplantation. TCRdb used MiXCR to reprocess the RT-PCR reads, holding one entry per CDR3 protein. The sample contains some 21,000 distinct CDR3 sequences, around 29% of which appear only once. Sequenced sample: blood, either unsorted or a sorted T cell fraction (not recorded which). All receptors come from a human donor who was either an allogeneic HSCT recipient or a stem cell or donor lymphocyte infusion donor (not recorded which). It is not recorded whose cells these are; they may come from a transplant donor. Each CDR3 is given without its conserved first and last residue. The D gene is left open where the match is weak.

V,D,J,CDR3
TRBV5-8,NA,TRBJ1-2,ASSSWGLLTLYGYT
TRBV7-9,NA,TRBJ1-6,ASSFWQYNSPLH
TRBV2,NA,TRBJ1-4,ASKRQAPNEKLF
TRBV24-1,NA,TRBJ1-2,ATSDLGFNYGYT
TRBV10-3,NA,TRBJ2-3,AISDYTDTQY
TRBV27,NA,TRBJ2-3,ASSPMFRRQFTDTQY
TRBV12-3/TRBV12-4,TRBD1,TRBJ1-4,ASSLAGQATNEKLF
TRBV5-1,NA,TRBJ1-5,ASSFRDMRNQPQH
TRBV10-3,NA,TRBJ1-2,AISQTGNGYT
TRBV7-4,NA,TRBJ1-2,ASSSQGSLYGYT
TRBV5-1,NA,TRBJ1-1,ASSLGVMNTEAF
TRBV4-3,NA,TRBJ2-3,ASSESPYGDTQY
TRBV6-1,NA,TRBJ1-1,ASSESQGLTEAF
TRBV20-1,NA,TRBJ1-1,SARDNSFNTEAF
TRBV12-3/TRBV12-4,NA,TRBJ2-1,ASRPIGGRYNEQF
TRBV7-8,TRBD1,TRBJ1-6,ASSKGRGPYNSPLH
TRBV5-1,TRBD1,TRBJ1-1,ASSYERVLGRGHISIEAF